One and the same sample provided the 27 T cell receptor beta chains below, sequenced in a study of blood T cell repertoires in COVID-19. Sequencing used immunoSEQ multiplex PCR; TCRdb keeps in-frame clones, though not all of them. The sample has approximately 140,000 clones, around 89% seen once. The sequencing input was peripheral blood. The receptor source for this set is a human donor with COVID-19, enrolled during active disease. The donor label of this sample is uncertain.

The chain uses TRBV5-4 and TRBJ2-7; 8 bases agree with TRBD2. The CDR3 totals 14 residues. The V gene's germline CDR1 is SGHNT and CDR2 YYREEE (reference sequence). V gave up 1 base and J gave up 2 bases; unmatched junction bases: 2. The CDR3 DNA reads TGTGCCAGCAGCTTGATCGGGGGGGCCTACGAGCAGTACTTC. Residues: CASSLIGGAYEQYF.

The chain has TRBV5-1 and TRBJ1-1; TRBD1 matches 7 bases. CDR3 size: 14 residues. Germline V gives CDR1 SGHRS, CDR2 YFSETQ. V was clipped by 6 bases and J by 1 base; unmatched bases: 6. CDR3 region: CASKRGLTNTEAFF. The CDR3 nucleotides read TGCGCCAGCAAAAGGGGGCTAACGAACACTGAAGCTTTCTTT.

The chain carries TRBV4-2 and TRBJ2-2; 10 bases agree with TRBD2. V dropped 4 bases and J dropped 1; count of bases not matched to a gene: 9. The CDR3 runs to 18 residues. The germline gives CDR1 LGHNA, CDR2 YNFKEQ. In nucleotides, the CDR3 is TGTGCCAGCAGCCGCCGGCCCAGCGGGGGGGGGAACACCGGGGAGCTGTTTTTT. Protein: CASSRRPSGGGNTGELFF.

This clone was counted a single time. The V call is TRBV11-3, the J call TRBJ2-7; TRBD1 matches 7 bases. J lost 6 bases, V lost 3 bases, and 5 bases had no gene match. CDR1 and CDR2 from the germline V gene are SGHNT and YENEEA. The CDR3 is 13 amino acids. The CDR3, as DNA: TGTGCCAGCAGCTTTCGACAGGGATCCGAGCAGTACTTC. Translated: CASSFRQGSEQYF.

The chain uses TRBV6-5 and TRBJ1-2; D is possibly TRBD1 (5 bases). Germline V lookup: CDR1 MNHEY, CDR2 SVGAGI. V was pared by 5 bases and J by 6 bases, with 19 bases between. This CDR3 comprises 15 residues. The CDR3 nucleotides read TGTGCCAGCAGTAGTCAGGCCGGGCAGGGCGATGGCTACACCTTC. Amino acid sequence: CASSSQAGQGDGYTF.

This clone was recorded only once. The V call is TRBV11-1, the J call TRBJ2-5, with 7 bases identical to TRBD1. CDR3 length: 15 amino acids. The germline CDR1 and CDR2 sequences are SGHAT and FQDESV (reference sequence). V shed 5 bases, J shed 3 bases, and the junction held 9 bases outside the gene matches. CDR3 in amino acids: CASSLEGQKKETQYF. CDR3 coding DNA: TGTGCCAGCAGCCTAGAGGGACAGAAGAAAGAGACCCAGTACTTC.

The chain links TRBV29-1 to TRBJ2-7, with D tentatively TRBD1 (5 bases). The length of the CDR3 is 13 residues. The ends were cut back, 6 bases at V and 5 bases at J, with 17 bases in the middle. Germline assignment: CDR1 SQVTM and CDR2 ANQGSEA. CDR3 amino acids: CSVVRQSPNEQYF. CDR3 DNA: TGCAGCGTCGTTAGACAGTCTCCCAACGAGCAGTACTTC.

This clone occurred once. The chain couples TRBV7-3 to TRBJ2-1; 9 nucleotides match TRBD1. With 5 bases clipped from V and 9 bases from J, the junction kept 8 bases outside the gene matches. The germline V gene encodes CDR1 SGHTA and CDR2 FQGTGA. This CDR3 spans 14 amino acids. The CDR3 loop reads CASSPQTGGGEQFF. CDR3 nucleotide sequence: TGTGCCAGCAGCCCGCAAACAGGGGGCGGTGAGCAGTTCTTC.

This chain joins TRBV7-6 and TRBJ2-3, with 12 bases fitting TRBD2. There are 17 residues in the CDR3. Losses at the gene ends were 5 bases for V and 6 bases for J; bases not matched to a gene: 12. The germline V gene encodes CDR1 SGHVS and CDR2 FNYEAQ. CDR3 region: CASSQGPSGGALDTQYF. The CDR3 DNA follows: TGTGCCAGCAGCCAGGGGCCTAGCGGGGGGGCCTTGGATACGCAGTATTTT. The variable domain in full, completed from reference TRBV7-6 and TRBJ2-3, reads GAGVSQSPRYKVTKRGQDVALRCDPISGHVSLYWYRQALGQGPEFLTYFNYEAQQDKSGLPNDRFSAERPEGSISTLTIQRTEQRDSAMYRCASSQGPSGGALDTQYFGPGTRLTVL.

The genes are TRBV5-4 and TRBJ2-5; D might be TRBD2 (6 bases). CDR3 length equals 17 residues. The V and J ends lost 0 bases and 3 bases respectively, with 18 bases between them. Germline CDR1 reads SGHNT; CDR2 reads YYREEE (reference sequence). This chain's CDR3 is CASSLGLGGAGKETQYF. In nucleotides, the CDR3 is TGTGCCAGCAGCTTGGGGCTCGGAGGGGCGGGAAAAGAGACCCAGTACTTC.

The chain uses TRBV28 and TRBJ1-5, with a tentative D call TRBD1 (6 bases). Germline loops: CDR1 MDHEN, CDR2 SYDVKM. Trimming left V 6 bases short and J 1 base short, with 13 bases between. The CDR3 consists of 15 residues. CDR3 sequence (DNA): TGTGCCAGCAGGAGGGGGGGGGCCAGCAATCAGCCCCAGCATTTT. Amino acid sequence: CASRRGGASNQPQHF.

The rearrangement joins TRBV19 to TRBJ1-1, with D possibly TRBD1 on 6 matching bases. This CDR3 has 14 amino acids. The V gene lost 6 bases and the J gene lost 2 bases, with 13 bases spanning the gap. The germline gives CDR1 LNHDA, CDR2 SQIVND (reference sequence). CDR3 loop: CASRPPGENTEAFF. Here the CDR3 DNA reads TGTGCCAGTAGGCCCCCAGGGGAAAACACTGAAGCTTTCTTT.

This chain connects TRBV6-6 to TRBJ2-5; D unresolved. The germline V gene encodes CDR1 MNHNY and CDR2 SVGAGI (reference sequence). Trimming removed 9 bases from V and 4 bases from J, with 12 bases in between. This CDR3 comprises 12 residues. The CDR3 here is CASSFRGETQYF. CDR3 sequence (DNA): TGTGCCAGTTCCTTTAGAGGAGAGACCCAGTACTTC.

The rearrangement joins TRBV7-2 to TRBJ2-3, with D possibly matching TRBD2 (6 bases). V was trimmed by 1 base and J by 2 bases, leaving 13 bases between them. The CDR3 totals 16 residues. Germline V gives CDR1 SGHTA, CDR2 FQGNSA. The CDR3 loop is CASSLVGGENTDTQYF. The CDR3 nucleotides read TGTGCCAGCAGCTTAGTAGGCGGGGAGAACACAGATACGCAGTATTTT.

This chain connects TRBV7-3 to TRBJ2-1, with TRBD2 matching 10 bases. Unmatched junction bases numbered 12, after V lost 5 bases and J lost 8 bases. The CDR3 has 16 amino acids. Per the germline V gene, CDR1 is SGHTA and CDR2 is FQGTGA. The CDR3 sequence: CASSLQAGTSEDEQFF. Here the CDR3 DNA reads TGTGCCAGCAGCCTACAAGCCGGGACTAGCGAAGATGAGCAGTTCTTC. The full variable domain, rest sourced from reference TRBV7-3 and TRBJ2-1, is GAGVSQTPSNKVTEKGKYVELRCDPISGHTALYWYRQSLGQGPEFLIYFQGTGAADDSGLPNDRFFAVRPEGSVSTLKIQRTERGDSAVYLCASSLQAGTSEDEQFFGPGTRLTVL.

The gene calls are TRBV11-2 and TRBJ1-6; 8 nucleotides align to TRBD1. V gave up 6 bases and J gave up 9 bases; unmatched junction bases: 10. The CDR3 spans 15 residues. In germline, CDR1 is SGHAT, CDR2 FQNNGV. The CDR3 coding sequence is TGTGCCAGCAGTTTACAGGGGGTGGTAGGTTCACCCCTCCACTTT. Its protein product is CASSLQGVVGSPLHF.

This clone occurred once. The rearrangement joins TRBV7-2 to TRBJ2-7, with D uncertain. CDR3 length: 16 residues. Germline CDR1 and CDR2: SGHTA and FQGNSA. Trimming took off 5 bases at V and 3 bases at J, with 20 bases between the two ends. DNA for the CDR3: TGTGCCAGCAGCACAAGATCTGGAGACCTCTACTACGAGCAGTACTTC. Residues: CASSTRSGDLYYEQYF.

The chain has TRBV5-6 and TRBJ1-5, with 8 bases aligning to TRBD1. The CDR3 is made up of 15 amino acids. Germline CDR1 is SGHDT and CDR2 is YYEEEE. The J segment lost 4 bases and the V segment lost 4 bases, leaving 7 bases of the junction unmatched. For the CDR3, the DNA is TGTGCCAGCAGCCCCAGGACAGGGATAAATCAGCCCCAGCATTTT. It translates to CASSPRTGINQPQHF.

The rearrangement links TRBV19 to TRBJ2-1; D is ambiguous. This CDR3 spans 12 amino acids. Germline CDR1 is LNHDA and CDR2 is SQIVND (reference sequence). Between the trimmed V and J ends, which lost 3 bases and 7 bases, there was a span of 7 bases. The CDR3 reads CASSITENEQFF. CDR3 in DNA: TGTGCCAGTAGTATCACAGAGAATGAGCAGTTCTTC.

This clone appeared a single time. The V and J genes are TRBV28 and TRBJ1-6, with 9 positions matching TRBD1. V lost 9 bases to trimming and J lost 8 bases; unmatched junction nucleotides: 11. Germline values: CDR1 MDHEN, CDR2 SYDVKM. The CDR3 contains 15 residues. This CDR3 is CASTGTGFLHSPLHF. Here the CDR3 DNA reads TGTGCCAGTACCGGGACAGGGTTTCTCCATTCACCCCTCCACTTT.

The rearrangement joins TRBV3-1 (or the pseudogene TRBV3-2) to TRBJ1-5; a possible D gene is TRBD1 (6 bases). Germline loops: CDR1 LGHDT, CDR2 YNNKEL (reference sequence). The CDR3 consists of 15 residues. V lost 2 bases and J lost 3, with 11 bases in between. The CDR3 region has the DNA TGTGCCAGCAGCCAACATACAGGGAACAATCAGCCCCAGCATTTT. This gives the protein CASSQHTGNNQPQHF.

The chain is built from TRBV27 and TRBJ2-1; TRBD2 agrees at 8 bases. J was trimmed by 7 bases and V by 3 bases; bases with no gene match: 8. Germline loops: CDR1 MNHEY, CDR2 SMNVEV (reference sequence). The CDR3 sequence is 15 residues long. CDR3 sequence (DNA): TGTGCCAGCAGTTTTGGTCGGGGGGGCCGTAATGAGCAGTTCTTC. Its protein is CASSFGRGGRNEQFF.

The chain recombines TRBV25-1 with TRBJ1-6; D unresolved. With 4 bases removed from V and 5 bases from J, the gap between germline ends came to 12 bases. CDR1 and CDR2 from the germline V gene are MGHDK and SYGVNS. There are 15 residues in the CDR3. CDR3 sequence reads: CASSVTGIHNSPLHF. CDR3 coding DNA: TGTGCCAGCAGTGTGACGGGGATTCATAATTCACCCCTCCACTTT.

This clone was observed a few times. This sequence joins TRBV21-1 and TRBJ2-7; the DNA was not compared with TRBD1, the D call given in the table. TRBV21-1 is given as a pseudogene. This CDR3 spans 15 amino acids. This CDR3 is CASSNDRGRRYEQYF. CDR3 nucleotide sequence: TGTGCCAGCAGCAACGACAGGGGGAGGAGATACGAGCAGTACTTC.

J is TRBJ2-7 and V is TRBV5-5; 10 nucleotides match TRBD2. The CDR3 is 14 amino acids. Germline CDR1 reads SGHKS; CDR2 reads YYEKEE (reference sequence). Trimming took 1 base from V and 4 from J; bases not matched to a gene: 2. This CDR3 reads CASSLTSGKYEQYF. CDR3 coding DNA: TGTGCCAGCAGCTTGACTAGCGGGAAATACGAGCAGTACTTC.

This rearrangement joins TRBV29-1 to TRBJ2-3; 9 bases match TRBD1. Germline V gives CDR1 SQVTM, CDR2 ANQGSEA. CDR3 length: 13 residues. CDR3 protein: CSTTGGAADTQYF. For the CDR3, the DNA is TGCAGTACCACAGGGGGCGCGGCAGATACGCAGTATTTT.

V and J are TRBV20-1 and TRBJ2-7; D may be TRBD2 (6 bases). The CDR3 totals 15 residues. The germline V gene encodes CDR1 DFQATT and CDR2 SNEGSKA (reference sequence). The germline V and J ends were trimmed by 3 bases and 9 bases, with 24 bases remaining between them. The CDR3 nucleotides are TGCAGTGCTAGTGGGCCGTTGGGGGGTGGGGGACGGCAGTACTTC. Translation: CSASGPLGGGGRQYF.